The text below deals with one TCR beta chain. The read ends 3 residues early relative to the CDR3; the germline J gene fills the gap. V was pared by 3 bases and J by 1 base, with 19 bases between. The CDR3 length is 18 residues. CDR1 is LNHNV, CDR2 YYDKDF, per germline (reference sequence). These data are taken from a study of T cells in women clearing cervical HPV infection. Study-level information: Cases' blood sampling followed lesion detection by median about 150 days (90 to 200).

All participants had a single incident cervical HPV16 infection, and prevalent HPV16 infections were excluded. Here immunoSEQ multiplex PCR was the method, and the copy in TCRdb shows in-frame clones only, minus some. The repertoire table contains some 20,000 clones. The chain joins TRBV15 to TRBJ2-4; TRBD2 might be the D (6 bases). The TCR was taken from a woman between 18 and 70 years old with a cervical HPV16 infection that either progressed to CIN3+ or cleared (not recorded which). Sample: blood buffy coat. Incomplete CDR3 DNA: TGTGCCACCAGCAGGACGGGCAGGACTACGGGGGCCAAAAACATT. Protein: CATSRTGRTTGAKNI. The whole CDR3 sequence is CATSRTGRTTGAKNIQYF.